A selection of T cell receptor beta chains follows, all from one sample in a study of metastatic and nonmetastatic thyroid tumors. TCRdb reprocessed the PCR reads using MiXCR. Among over 10,000 clones, 31% were seen once, and the ten largest hold approximately 14%. Material for sequencing was tumor tissue. The source is a male donor with papillary thyroid cancer or a benign thyroid nodule (not recorded which). Some clones in this sample may be carry-over from other donors' samples. Each CDR3 is given with its conserved first and last residue. D genes are given only for firm matches. Some rows have no size entry. The others give once, few or many, or a class for an expanded clone.

d_gene	abundance	v_gene	CDR3aa
.	many	TRBV20-1	CSARTGNEKLFF
.	.	TRBV4-3	CASSQESRPTDTQYF
.	.	TRBV6-1	CASNKSGSETQYF
.	many	TRBV6-1	CASREGPGNTIYF
.	few	TRBV6-1	CASSMELYEQFF
.	medium-sized	TRBV27	CASSFSGIANYGYTF
TRBD1	many	TRBV4-2	CASSQDRDREWTELADEQFF
TRBD2	.	TRBV3-1	CASSQVVGGGTQYF
TRBD1	.	TRBV6-1	CASSRDRAGGYTF
TRBD2	few	TRBV6-4	CASSDSSGEYNEQFF
.	few	TRBV29-1	CSGRGGAREQFF
.	.	TRBV4-2	CASSLIGARNQPQHF
TRBD2	many	TRBV11-3	CASSLGLAGDTQYF
TRBD2	.	TRBV11-2	CASSPGLAVYEQYF
TRBD2	.	TRBV4-1	CASSQDRVFGGREETQYF
.	few	TRBV6-4	CASSGQANTGELFF
.	medium-sized	TRBV28	CASSLYRVGNSPLHF
TRBD1	.	TRBV20-1	CSARPPGTAYEQYF
.	few	TRBV11-2	CASSLPAGRTDYGYTF
.	medium-sized	TRBV29-1	CSVEGGQGRSDTQYF
.	few	TRBV7-9	CASSLYSDTQYF
TRBD1	few	TRBV6-2/TRBV6-3	CASRTGGRTGELFF
.	.	TRBV5-1	CASSLRGDYEQFF
.	medium-sized	TRBV12-3/TRBV12-4	CASSPINPRDMGYGYTF
TRBD1	.	TRBV20-1	CSARVPAGQGGGYTF
.	few	TRBV28	CASSLVFEADSYEQYF
.	.	TRBV6-5	CASSYGRSSYNEQFF
.	.	TRBV7-2	CASSFDLGTGELFF
.	many	TRBV11-2	CASSSSAGGETQYF
.	.	TRBV20-1	CSARDRGGREGWSPLHF
.	medium-sized	TRBV20-1	CSAGTIRVADTQYF